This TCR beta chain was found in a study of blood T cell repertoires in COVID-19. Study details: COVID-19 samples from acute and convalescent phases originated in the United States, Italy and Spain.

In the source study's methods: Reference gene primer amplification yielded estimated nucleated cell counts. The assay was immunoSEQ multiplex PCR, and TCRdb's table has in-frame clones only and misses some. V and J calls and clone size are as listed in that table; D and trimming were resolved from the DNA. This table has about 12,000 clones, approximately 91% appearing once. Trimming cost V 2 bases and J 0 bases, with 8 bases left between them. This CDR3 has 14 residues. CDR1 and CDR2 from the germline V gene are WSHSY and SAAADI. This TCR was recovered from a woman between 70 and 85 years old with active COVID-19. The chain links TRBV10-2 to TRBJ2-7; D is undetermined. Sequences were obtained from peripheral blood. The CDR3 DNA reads TGCGCCAGCAGTGAGGGTCCTAGCTCCTACGAGCAGTACTTC. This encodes CASSEGPSSYEQYF.